This TCR beta chain was sequenced for a study of T-cell reconstitution after alpha-beta-depleted transplantation in children. The CDR3 has 13 amino acids. CDR1 MNHEY and CDR2 SVGAGI come from the germline V gene. After removal of 6 bases from V and 10 bases from J, the junction contained 11 bases not matched to a gene. For TCRbeta, the library was prepared with unique molecular identifiers. Via MiXCR, TCRdb re-called the PCR reads, giving one row per CDR3 protein. The sample contains roughly 500,000 distinct CDR3 sequences, approximately 32% of which appear only once. The TCR sequence derives from a human donor who donated a stem cell graft to a child with aplastic anemia. The starting material was PBMCs from the stem cell graft donor, obtained from the stem cell graft. The chain recombines TRBV6-5 with TRBJ1-2; 7 nucleotides align to TRBD1. CDR3 loop: CASRKTGLLDYTF. The CDR3 coding sequence is TGTGCCAGCAGAAAGACAGGGTTACTTGACTACACCTTC.